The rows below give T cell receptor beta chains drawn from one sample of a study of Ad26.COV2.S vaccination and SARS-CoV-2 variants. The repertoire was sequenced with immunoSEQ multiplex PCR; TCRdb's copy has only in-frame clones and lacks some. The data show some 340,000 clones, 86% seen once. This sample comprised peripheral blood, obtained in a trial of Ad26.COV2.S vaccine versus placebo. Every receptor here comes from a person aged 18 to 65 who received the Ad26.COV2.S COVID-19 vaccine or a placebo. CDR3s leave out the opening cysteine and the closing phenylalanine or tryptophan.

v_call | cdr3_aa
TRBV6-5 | ASLGRSNEKLF
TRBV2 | ASSEVGRSAEAF
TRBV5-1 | ASRLEPGSGNTIY
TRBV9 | ASSVATGGTKNTEAF
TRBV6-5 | ASSFRGSNYGYT
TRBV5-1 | ASSLGTGGNNEQF
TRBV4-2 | ASSVASGGSQETQY
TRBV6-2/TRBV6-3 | ASSYQRTGVGEQY
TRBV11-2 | ASSAGTGGYGGNQPQH
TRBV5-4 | ASSFGQGAIYEQY
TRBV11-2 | ASSLGQSDGYT